The 32 T cell receptor beta chains listed next were all sequenced from one sample in a study of cytomegalovirus exposure and HLA in healthy donors (dated by TCRdb to 2015 to 2018). The library was produced with the immunoSEQ multiplex PCR assay. A mixture of 60 forward primers for TCR Vbeta segments and 13 reverse primers for TCR Jbeta segments was used in the multiplex PCR. Not all clones reach the TCRdb copy of this immuneACCESS table, which keeps in-frame sequences only. Checked studies attribute under half of the gap to unresolved V genes and leave the rest unexplained. This sample gives 200,000 or so clones in total; about four fifths of them show up just once. 0.39% of the sample belongs to the ten largest clones. The sample was PBMCs. Receptors originate from a male donor in good health and CMV-seropositive.

The chain recombines TRBV5-8 with TRBJ1-2; 7 bases fit TRBD1. With V trimmed by 4 bases and J by 0 bases, 9 bases remained unmatched. In germline, CDR1 is SGHTS, CDR2 YDEGEE. CDR3 length: 16 residues. For the CDR3, the DNA is TGTGCCAGCAGCCGTTTCCCGGGACAGTCTAACTATGGCTACACCTTC. This encodes CASSRFPGQSNYGYTF.

This chain connects TRBV2 to TRBJ2-1; TRBD1 might be the D (6 bases). CDR1 and CDR2 (germline): SNHLY, FYNNEI. V lost 3 bases and J 2 bases, leaving 8 bases between the germline ends. CDR3 size: 14 residues. This chain's CDR3 is CASSDRGPYNEQFF. The CDR3 DNA is TGTGCCAGCAGTGACAGGGGCCCCTACAATGAGCAGTTCTTC.

The genes are TRBV18 and TRBJ2-2; 9 bases line up with TRBD1. The CDR3 is 13 amino acids. Germline V gives CDR1 KGHSH, CDR2 LQKENI. The V segment lost 5 bases and the J segment 12 bases; nucleotides outside the gene matches: 7. The CDR3 region is CASSSPGTGQLFF. The CDR3 DNA is TGTGCCAGCTCATCGCCCGGGACAGGGCAGCTGTTTTTT.

The genes are TRBV5-4 and TRBJ2-5; perhaps TRBD2 as D (6 bases). The CDR3 sequence is 12 residues long. Looked up from germline, CDR1 is SGHNT and CDR2 is YYREEE (reference sequence). With 6 bases removed from V and 7 bases from J, the gap between germline ends came to 13 bases. For the CDR3, the DNA is TGTGCCAGCATGGACGCGGAGGGGACCCAGTACTTC. Protein sequence: CASMDAEGTQYF.

V usage is TRBV7-8 and J usage is TRBJ1-1; 10 bases align to TRBD1. V shed 0 bases, J shed 1 base, and the junction held 8 bases outside the gene matches. The CDR3 is 18 residues long. Germline CDR1 reads SGHVS; CDR2 reads FQNEAQ. The CDR3 DNA is TGTGCCAGCAGCTTAGCAAGACCGGGACAGGGGACGAACACTGAAGCTTTCTTT. It yields the protein CASSLARPGQGTNTEAFF.

The V and J genes are TRBV7-8 and TRBJ1-2; perhaps TRBD1 as D (6 bases). CDR1 SGHVS and CDR2 FQNEAQ come from the germline V gene. This CDR3 has 13 residues. The V end was cut by 5 bases, the J end by 2 bases, with 9 bases between. The CDR3 here is CASSPTGNYGYTF. The CDR3 nucleotides read TGTGCCAGCAGCCCAACAGGGAACTATGGCTACACCTTC.

The chain uses TRBV9 and TRBJ2-5, with 8 bases identical to TRBD1. The DNA matches TRBJ2-7 better at its end, which makes the J call doubtful. This CDR3 has 15 residues. CDR1 and CDR2 from the germline V gene are SGDLS and YYNGEE. The CDR3 protein is CASSEQGGTSYEQYF. In nucleotides, the CDR3 is TGTGCCAGCAGTGAACAGGGGGGAACCTCCTACGAGCAGTACTTC.

The V gene is TRBV28, the J gene TRBJ1-5, with unresolved D. The CDR3 length is 12 residues. Trimming removed 6 bases from V and 3 bases from J, with 6 bases in between. Germline CDR1 reads MDHEN; CDR2 reads SYDVKM. CDR3 nucleotide sequence: TGTGCCAGCAGCCTAGCCAATCAGCCCCAGCATTTT. Amino acids: CASSLANQPQHF.

The V gene is TRBV28, the J gene TRBJ2-6; the D gene is possibly TRBD1 (5 bases). The CDR3 covers 17 residues. V was shortened by 1 base and J by 2 bases, with 12 bases between the two germline ends. The V gene's germline CDR1 is MDHEN and CDR2 SYDVKM. The CDR3 DNA reads as TGTGCCAGCAGTTTATCTCAGGGTATCGCTGGGGCCAACGTCCTGACTTTC. This translates into CASSLSQGIAGANVLTF.

This clone was found once. The chain carries TRBV6-6 and TRBJ1-1; 7 bases are shared with TRBD1. Per the germline V gene, CDR1 is MNHNY and CDR2 is SVGAGI (reference sequence). The J segment lost 7 bases and the V segment lost 2 bases, leaving 4 bases of the junction unmatched. The CDR3 loop spans 13 amino acids. Here the CDR3 DNA reads TGTGCCAGCAGTTACACGACAGGGCTTGAAGCTTTCTTT. It is translated as CASSYTTGLEAFF.

The CDR3 nucleotides read TGTGCCAGCAGCCCCTTTTTAAGCACAGATACGCAGTATTTT. This encodes CASSPFLSTDTQYF. The chain couples TRBV13 to TRBJ2-3; D gene ambiguous. CDR3 length: 14 residues. Germline V gives CDR1 PRHDT, CDR2 FYEKMQ (reference sequence). Trimming left V 5 bases short and J 0 bases short, with 9 bases between.

The chain is built from TRBV9 and TRBJ1-1; D uncertain. CDR3 length equals 12 residues. V gave up 0 bases and J gave up 2 bases, with 2 bases separating them. CDR1 and CDR2 from the germline V gene are SGDLS and YYNGEE. The CDR3, as DNA: TGTGCCAGCAGCGTAGCTAACACTGAAGCTTTCTTT. Amino acid sequence: CASSVANTEAFF.

The genes are TRBV6-5 and TRBJ1-1; D is unresolved. Per germline, CDR1 MNHEY and CDR2 SVGAGI. Trimming shortened V by 2 bases and J by 9 bases, and 13 bases separated the two germline ends. This CDR3 has 13 residues. The CDR3 sequence: CASSYDSLEKAFF. As DNA, the CDR3 is TGTGCCAGCAGTTACGATTCTTTAGAGAAAGCTTTCTTT.

The chain links TRBV6-6 to TRBJ1-6; D not resolved. Germline V gene lookup returns CDR1 MNHNY and CDR2 SVGAGI (reference sequence). V lost 2 bases and J 13 bases, leaving 12 bases between the germline ends. The CDR3 is 13 residues long. CDR3 protein: CASSYNGNYPLHF. CDR3 nucleotides: TGTGCCAGCAGTTACAACGGTAACTACCCCCTCCACTTT.

The V call is TRBV4-1, the J call TRBJ2-5, with 8 bases that match TRBD2. The J call may be mistaken, given a closer DNA end match to TRBJ2-7. The CDR3 runs to 17 residues. Looked up from germline, CDR1 is MGHRA and CDR2 is YSYEKL. The CDR3 protein is CASSQPQAGVSSYEQYF. The CDR3 DNA is TGCGCCAGCAGCCAACCTCAAGCGGGAGTGAGCTCCTACGAGCAGTACTTC.

The V gene is TRBV4-3, the J gene TRBJ1-4; 7 bases align to TRBD1. The CDR3 loop spans 12 amino acids. V lost 0 bases to trimming and J lost 14 bases; unmatched junction nucleotides: 3. In germline, CDR1 is LGHNA, CDR2 YSLEER. The CDR3 coding sequence is TGCGCCAGCAGCCAAGAGACAGGGTTTCTGTTTTTT. Translation gives CASSQETGFLFF.

The V and J genes are TRBV7-8 and TRBJ1-1; no clear D. Between the trimmed V and J ends, which lost 3 bases and 0 bases, there was a span of 11 bases. Germline CDR1 SGHVS, CDR2 FQNEAQ. The CDR3 covers 15 residues. CDR3 region: CASSLPGSMNTEAFF. The CDR3 coding sequence is TGTGCCAGCAGCTTGCCCGGGTCCATGAACACTGAAGCTTTCTTT.

The V call is TRBV9, the J call TRBJ1-4, with 8 bases aligning to TRBD1. The J segment lost 0 bases and the V segment lost 3 bases, leaving 1 base of the junction unmatched. Germline assignment: CDR1 SGDLS and CDR2 YYNGEE. The CDR3 sequence is 15 residues long. The CDR3 DNA is TGTGCCAGCAGCGGGGGACAGGCAACTAATGAAAAACTGTTTTTT. As protein: CASSGGQATNEKLFF.

This chain links TRBV6-5 with TRBJ1-1; TRBD1 agrees at 10 bases. J gave up 5 bases and V 6 bases, and 6 bases lay outside the gene matches. Per germline, CDR1 MNHEY and CDR2 SVGAGI. The CDR3 has 14 amino acids. The CDR3 DNA follows: TGTGCCAGCAGATGGGGACAGGGGAAGACTGAAGCTTTCTTT. It codes for CASRWGQGKTEAFF.

The chain is built from TRBV19 and TRBJ2-5, with D unresolved. V lost 8 bases to trimming and J lost 5 bases, with 21 bases between them. CDR3 length: 15 residues. Germline CDR1 and CDR2: LNHDA and SQIVND (reference sequence). This CDR3 reads CASGPYTFSEETQYF. For the CDR3, the DNA is TGTGCCAGTGGGCCGTATACTTTCTCCGAGGAGACCCAGTACTTC.

V gene TRBV10-3 combines with J gene TRBJ1-5; 8 bases map to TRBD1. Per germline, CDR1 ENHRY and CDR2 SYGVKD. J gave up 2 bases and V 4 bases, and 4 bases lay outside the gene matches. The CDR3 loop spans 15 amino acids. DNA for the CDR3: TGTGCCATCAGTGGTACGGGACAGGGCAATCAGCCCCAGCATTTT. Its protein product is CAISGTGQGNQPQHF.

As to this clone: This specimen includes other DNA sequences encoding the same CDR3. The chain joins TRBV19 to TRBJ1-1; weak D call: TRBD1 (5 bases). V was shortened by 3 bases and J by 5 bases, with 10 bases between the two germline ends. Germline V gene data show CDR1 as LNHDA and CDR2 as SQIVND (reference sequence). This CDR3 comprises 13 residues. CDR3 in amino acids: CASSMAGGTEAFF. As DNA, the CDR3 is TGTGCCAGTAGTATGGCGGGGGGGACTGAAGCTTTCTTT. Drawing the rest from reference TRBV19 and TRBJ1-1, the complete variable domain is DGGITQSPKYLFRKEGQNVTLSCEQNLNHDAMYWYRQDPGQGLRLIYYSQIVNDFQKGDIAEGYSVSREKKESFPLTVTSAQKNPTAFYLCASSMAGGTEAFFGQGTRLTVV.

The V and J genes are TRBV27 and TRBJ2-5, with D unresolved. CDR1 and CDR2 from the germline V gene are MNHEY and SMNVEV (reference sequence). Trimming removed 2 bases at V and 2 bases at J, with 15 bases between. CDR3 length: 16 amino acids. CDR3 loop: CASSLIRGMLQETQYF. The CDR3 DNA reads as TGTGCCAGCAGTTTAATAAGAGGCATGCTTCAAGAGACCCAGTACTTC.

The chain uses TRBV10-2 and TRBJ2-3; 10 bases are shared with TRBD2. The CDR3 contains 14 residues. Germline V gene sequence: CDR1 WSHSY, CDR2 SAAADI. Unmatched junction bases numbered 6, after V lost 7 bases and J lost 5 bases. In nucleotides, the CDR3 is TGCGCCAGCAAACCGGGACTAGCGCGAGATACGCAGTATTTT. Protein sequence: CASKPGLARDTQYF.

V usage is TRBV2 and J usage is TRBJ2-3; the match to TRBD2 covers 11 bases. CDR1 SNHLY and CDR2 FYNNEI come from the germline V gene. V gave up 9 bases and J gave up 3 bases; unmatched junction bases: 11. CDR3 size: 16 residues. CDR3 in amino acids: CASLELAGEWTDTQYF. Written as DNA, the CDR3 is TGTGCCAGTCTAGAACTAGCGGGAGAATGGACAGATACGCAGTATTTT. Together with reference TRBV2 and TRBJ2-3, the CDR3 gives the full variable domain: EPEVTQTPSHQVTQMGQEVILRCVPISNHLYFYWYRQILGQKVEFLVSFYNNEISEKSEIFDDQFSVERPDGSNFTLKIRSTKLEDSAMYFCASLELAGEWTDTQYFGPGTRLTVL.

The J gene is TRBJ1-2, the V gene TRBV6-6; no clear D gene. The V gene's germline CDR1 is MNHNY and CDR2 SVGAGI (reference sequence). The V and J ends lost 0 bases and 8 bases respectively, with 4 bases between them. CDR3 length: 11 amino acids. CDR3 DNA: TGTGCCAGCAGTTACTCCTTGGGCTACACCTTC. Its translation is CASSYSLGYTF.

A few counts support this clone. This sequence joins TRBV27 and TRBJ2-1, with TRBD2 matching over 7 bases. After removal of 3 bases from V and 2 bases from J, the junction contained 10 bases not matched to a gene. This CDR3 is 17 amino acids long. Germline values: CDR1 MNHEY, CDR2 SMNVEV (reference sequence). This CDR3 is CASSFISGGSTYNEQFF. The CDR3 DNA reads TGTGCCAGCAGTTTTATATCCGGCGGGAGCACCTACAATGAGCAGTTCTTC.

The J gene is TRBJ1-5, the V gene TRBV5-1, with a possible D match to TRBD1 (6 bases). V was trimmed by 0 bases and J by 1 base, leaving 8 bases between them. CDR3 length: 15 residues. Germline V CDR1 and CDR2: SGHRS, YFSETQ. CDR3 region: CASSLEGQSNQPQHF. The CDR3 nucleotides read TGCGCCAGCAGCTTGGAAGGACAGAGCAATCAGCCCCAGCATTTT.

J is TRBJ1-5 and V is TRBV11-2; no definite D call. V lost 5 bases and J lost 7, with 27 bases in between. CDR1 and CDR2 from the germline V gene are SGHAT and FQNNGV. The CDR3 length is 18 residues. The CDR3 region is CASSPVEVGRRRRQPQHF. In DNA, the CDR3 is TGTGCCAGCAGCCCGGTTGAGGTCGGACGGAGGCGTCGGCAGCCCCAGCATTTT. Full variable domain (outside the CDR3, taken from reference TRBV11-2 and TRBJ1-5): EAGVAQSPRYKIIEKRQSVAFWCNPISGHATLYWYQQILGQGPKLLIQFQNNGVVDDSQLPKDRFSAERLKGVDSTLKIQPAKLEDSAVYLCASSPVEVGRRRRQPQHFGDGTRLSIL.

This sequence joins TRBV5-1 and TRBJ2-7; a possible D gene is TRBD1 (6 bases). Between the trimmed V and J ends, which lost 1 base and 0 bases, there was a span of 14 bases. The CDR3 sequence is 16 residues long. Germline CDR1 SGHRS, CDR2 YFSETQ. The CDR3 DNA is TGCGCCAGCAGCTTGAGGTCCAGGGGCCTCTCCTACGAGCAGTACTTC. Translating it yields CASSLRSRGLSYEQYF.

This chain joins TRBV5-4 and TRBJ1-2; possibly TRBD1 for D (5 bases). Germline lookup yields CDR1 SGHNT and CDR2 YYREEE (reference sequence). V gave up 4 bases and J gave up 2 bases, with 12 bases separating them. The CDR3 runs to 14 residues. CDR3 nucleotides: TGTGCCAGCAGCATCCCTACAGGAAACTATGGCTACACCTTC. Residues: CASSIPTGNYGYTF.

This clone was counted only a few times. The chain uses TRBV2 and TRBJ1-4, with D perhaps matching TRBD1 (5 bases). The CDR3 has 15 residues. Germline lookup yields CDR1 SNHLY and CDR2 FYNNEI. The ends were cut back, 7 bases at V and 1 base at J, with 13 bases in the middle. The chain's CDR3 is CASMRRGLTNEKLFF. The CDR3 DNA is TGTGCCAGCATGCGAAGGGGATTAACTAATGAAAAACTGTTTTTT. The full variable domain, with the rest looked up from reference TRBV2 and TRBJ1-4, is EPEVTQTPSHQVTQMGQEVILRCVPISNHLYFYWYRQILGQKVEFLVSFYNNEISEKSEIFDDQFSVERPDGSNFTLKIRSTKLEDSAMYFCASMRRGLTNEKLFFGSGTQLSVL.